Below are 13 T cell receptor beta chains sequenced from a single sample in a study of blood T cell repertoires in COVID-19. Generated by immunoSEQ multiplex PCR, the TCRdb table keeps only in-frame clones and is missing some. The repertoire holds 250,000 to 350,000 clones, roughly 88% seen once, with 0.87% in the top ten. Specimen: peripheral blood. These receptors all stem from a human donor with COVID-19, enrolled during active disease. The donor label of this sample is uncertain.

The J gene is TRBJ1-1, the V gene TRBV3-1 (or the pseudogene TRBV3-2); D remains ambiguous. The CDR3 length is 13 residues. Between the trimmed V and J ends, which lost 5 bases and 3 bases, there was a span of 10 bases. Germline lookup yields CDR1 LGHDT and CDR2 YNNKEL (reference sequence). CDR3 in amino acids: CASSYGTDTEAFF. DNA of the CDR3: TGTGCCAGCAGCTATGGTACTGACACTGAAGCTTTCTTT.

The chain carries TRBV19 and TRBJ1-3, with a possible D match to TRBD1 (5 bases). There are 15 residues in the CDR3. V gave up 5 bases and J gave up 2 bases, with 13 bases separating them. Germline V lookup: CDR1 LNHDA, CDR2 SQIVND (reference sequence). The CDR3 spells CASSPPRGTGNTIYF. The CDR3 DNA sequence: TGTGCCAGTAGTCCGCCACGGGGGACTGGAAACACCATATATTTT.

This CDR3 reads CASSLGQQGTNEQFF. The DNA for the CDR3 is TGTGCCAGCAGCTTGGGTCAACAGGGGACGAATGAGCAGTTCTTC. The chain employs TRBV5-5 and TRBJ2-1; 7 positions match TRBD1. V lost 0 bases, J lost 7 bases, and 7 bases stayed unmatched. Germline-derived CDR1 and CDR2 are SGHKS and YYEKEE (reference sequence). This CDR3 has 15 residues.

The DNA of the CDR3 is TGTGCCAGCAGACGTCGGACTTTGATCGGGGAGACCCAGTACTTC. Its translation: CASRRRTLIGETQYF. The chain is built from TRBV28 and TRBJ2-5; a possible D gene is TRBD2 (5 bases). Trimming stripped 6 bases from V and 5 bases from J, with 19 bases between. CDR1 is MDHEN and CDR2 is SYDVKM in the germline V gene. There are 15 residues in the CDR3.

This chain joins TRBV2 and TRBJ2-7, with 12 bases lining up with TRBD2. The germline V gene has CDR1 SNHLY and CDR2 FYNNEI. The CDR3 covers 15 residues. V lost 7 bases and J lost 5; bases outside the gene matches: 9. CDR3 loop: CASNPRLAGVDEQYF. CDR3 DNA sequence: TGTGCCAGCAACCCGAGACTAGCGGGAGTAGACGAGCAGTACTTC.

The CDR3 sequence is CASSLNRPGNSPLHF. The DNA for the CDR3 is TGTGCCAGCAGTTTAAACAGACCAGGGAATTCACCCCTCCACTTT. This rearrangement joins TRBV27 to TRBJ1-6, with D maybe TRBD1 (5 bases). Between the trimmed V and J ends, which lost 2 bases and 7 bases, there was a span of 12 bases. In germline, CDR1 is MNHEY, CDR2 SMNVEV (reference sequence). The CDR3 is 15 residues long.

CDR3 coding DNA: TGTGCTAGTGGTTTGGTAACCCTCGGACAGGGAGTCTACGAGCAGTACTTC. The encoded protein is CASGLVTLGQGVYEQYF. The chain joins TRBV12-5 to TRBJ2-7, with TRBD1 matching over 8 bases. CDR3 length: 17 residues. Germline V gene sequence: CDR1 LGHNT, CDR2 FRNRAP. J was trimmed by 3 bases and V by 0 bases; bases with no gene match: 10.

The chain employs TRBV6-6 and TRBJ2-7; 8 bases are a match to TRBD2. The germline CDR1 and CDR2 sequences are MNHNY and SVGAGI (reference sequence). J gave up 3 bases and V 7 bases, and 8 bases lay outside the gene matches. The CDR3 is 14 amino acids. The CDR3 coding sequence is TGTGCCAGCAACCCCTCCGGGACTAGCTACGAGCAGTACTTC. This gives the protein CASNPSGTSYEQYF.

This chain joins TRBV27 and TRBJ2-7, with D maybe TRBD2 (7 bases). V lost 6 bases to trimming and J lost 2 bases, with 14 bases between them. The germline V gene has CDR1 MNHEY and CDR2 SMNVEV (reference sequence). The CDR3 has 14 residues. CDR3 amino acids: CASRPRGGTYEQYF. CDR3 nucleotide sequence: TGTGCCAGCAGGCCCAGGGGAGGGACCTACGAGCAGTACTTC.

V is TRBV7-2 and J is TRBJ1-5; D may be TRBD1 (6 bases). This CDR3 has 16 amino acids. The germline V gene encodes CDR1 SGHTA and CDR2 FQGNSA. The V end lost 5 bases, the J end lost 0 bases, and 14 bases lay between the germline ends. CDR3 protein: CASSIQAGVSNQPQHF. CDR3 coding DNA: TGTGCCAGCAGCATCCAGGCAGGGGTTAGCAATCAGCCCCAGCATTTT.

The V and J genes are TRBV6-2 or TRBV6-3 and TRBJ2-7, with a weak D call TRBD2 (6 bases). From germline, CDR1 is MNHEY and CDR2 SVGEGT. V was clipped by 0 bases and J by 7 bases, with 10 bases between them. The CDR3 sequence is 13 residues long. The CDR3 loop reads CASSYSGAGEQYF. The CDR3 DNA is TGTGCCAGCAGTTACTCTGGGGCGGGGGAGCAGTACTTC.

This chain links TRBV3-1 (or the pseudogene TRBV3-2) with TRBJ2-5; 9 nucleotides agree with TRBD1. With V trimmed by 4 bases and J by 5 bases, 5 bases remained unmatched. The CDR3 spans 14 residues. The germline V gene has CDR1 LGHDT and CDR2 YNNKEL (reference sequence). Here the CDR3 reads CASSPRTGAETQYF. DNA for the CDR3: TGTGCCAGCAGCCCCAGGACAGGGGCGGAGACCCAGTACTTC.

V usage is TRBV28 and J usage is TRBJ1-3; 7 nucleotides match TRBD1. Unmatched junction bases numbered 11, after V lost 6 bases and J lost 0 bases. This CDR3 region has 17 residues. From germline, CDR1 is MDHEN and CDR2 SYDVKM. CDR3 DNA sequence: TGTGCCAGCAGGACGACAGGGAACGTGTACTCTGGAAACACCATATATTTT. The encoded protein is CASRTTGNVYSGNTIYF.